Listed below are T cell receptor beta chains from one sample, sequenced in a study of T cell responses to AZD1222 COVID-19 vaccine. Using immunoSEQ multiplex PCR, the repertoire was profiled, and TCRdb retains in-frame clones only, with some absent. The sample carries 150,000 to 180,000 clones, about 87% recorded once. Specimen: peripheral blood, collected on day 0 of AZD1222 vaccination. The receptors were sampled from an adult in good health. Both conserved end residues are part of each CDR3.

TRBV5-1	CASSSVPGQGLGYTF
TRBV4-1	CASSSHRGGNYGYTF
TRBV7-2	CASSRDREYYGYTF
TRBV2	CASRGQGYGYTF
TRBV4-3	CASSQVAKDTSSPLHF
TRBV7-2	CASSPGFSPNEKLFF
TRBV2	CASRQLAGPQETQYF
TRBV6-5	CASRPPGGAGNTIYF
TRBV7-2	CASSYGQGGFYEQFF
TRBV6-5	CASSLSRSSSYEQYF
TRBV9	CASSEQETNQPQHF
TRBV3-1/TRBV3-2	CASSRQGDQPQHF
TRBV6-5	CASRGLAGLHEQYF
TRBV3-1/TRBV3-2	CASSPRQGIDTQYF
TRBV28	CASSFVTGGNQPQHF
TRBV12-3/TRBV12-4	CASESLRGGEQYF
TRBV4-2	CASSQENRMNTEAFF
TRBV19	CASRGQGLSNSPLHF
TRBV7-2	CASSRGQGDQETQYF
TRBV19	CASSITGGHEAFF
TRBV28	CANLGQEGYTF
TRBV7-2	CASSTKGGRETQYF
TRBV2	CASRATGAKFF
TRBV11-2	CASSPSGGVGEKLFF
TRBV19	CASKERGSTDTQYF
TRBV29-1	CSVETDSNQPQHF
TRBV4-1	CASSQVGEKKLFF
TRBV2	CASSGTGRNQPQHF